This T cell receptor beta chain is drawn from a study of regulatory T cells in long-lasting Graves disease. Construction of TCR beta libraries relied on iRepertoire HTBI primers and on Arm-PCR targeting CDR3 regions. TCRdb used MiXCR to reprocess the multiplex PCR reads, holding one entry per CDR3 protein. Of 550,000 to 600,000 distinct CDR3 sequences listed, around 15% were seen once; the top ten hold around 13%. Findings of the study overall: Patients whose Graves' disease persisted exhibited lower TCR diversity than those newly diagnosed.

This clonotype appeared many times. Its antigen is not identified. V lost 4 bases, J lost 7 bases, and 20 bases lay in between. Germline CDR1 is KGHDR and CDR2 is SFDVKD. The CDR3 has 16 residues. The time point here: newly diagnosed GD, antithyroid drugs for less than 3 months. Extracted RNA from PBMCs served as the source of the TCR library. The same data also went into a second study, on T cells in Graves' hyperthyroidism and ophthalmopathy.

The chain is built from TRBV24-1 and TRBJ2-3; tentative D call: TRBD2 (6 bases). The source of this sequence is a man younger than 30 with Graves disease. Sequencing was performed on peripheral blood mononuclear cells (PBMCs), taken at new diagnosis, from a patient treated with antithyroid drugs. The CDR3 DNA is TGTGCCACCAGTGACCCGCTAGCGCCTGCTCCGTATACGCAGTATTTT. It specifies CATSDPLAPAPYTQYF.